The present T cell receptor (beta chain) was sequenced within a study of blood T cell repertoires in COVID-19. Study-level background: COVID-19 samples, acute and convalescent, were from the United States, Italy and Spain. Nucleic acid was either cDNA or gDNA, and it came from T cells, B-cell-depleted T cells, or PBMCs.

V lost 4 bases, J lost 7 bases, and 13 bases lay in between. The CDR3 runs 12 residues. Germline CDR1 is SQVTM and CDR2 is ANQGSEA. As originally analysed: Reference gene primer amplification gave estimated nucleated cell counts. Assay used: immunoSEQ multiplex PCR; TCRdb lists only in-frame clones, some missing. D and trimming were read from the DNA, whereas the V and J calls and clone size are those reported in that table. This table holds 250,000 to 300,000 clones, roughly 90% found once. This chain links TRBV29-1 with TRBJ2-5, with D possibly TRBD2 on 5 matching bases. The sample was peripheral blood. This receptor was identified in a man aged 50 or older with acute or convalescent COVID-19. For the CDR3, the DNA is TGCAGCGTTGCCGGCGACCGGGGGACCCAGTACTTC. Translated: CSVAGDRGTQYF.